This is a list of T cell receptor beta chains from one sample in a study of blood T cell repertoires in COVID-19. This table comes from immunoSEQ multiplex PCR, and its TCRdb copy is limited to in-frame clones, with some not included. This table has 150,000 to 200,000 clones, more than 75% appearing once. The specimen sequenced was peripheral blood. Receptor source: a person between 65 and 80 years old with COVID-19, enrolled during active disease. Each CDR3 is given with its conserved first and last residue. A D gene is named only where the DNA matches it firmly. Not all rows give a size; the values are once, few, many and, for expanded clones, a class.

j_gene,d_gene,v_gene,abundance,CDR3aa,CDR3nt
TRBJ2-5,NA,TRBV28,NA,CASFGGGAPLETQYF,TGTGCCAGTTTCGGAGGGGGGGCGCCTCTGGAGACCCAGTACTTC
TRBJ2-1,TRBD1,TRBV20-1,NA,CSASQGANEQFF,TGCAGTGCTAGTCAGGGGGCGAATGAGCAGTTCTTC
TRBJ2-7,TRBD2,TRBV24-1,NA,CATSGGLAAMTHYEQYF,TGTGCCACCAGTGGGGGACTAGCGGCCATGACACACTACGAGCAGTACTTC
TRBJ2-2,NA,TRBV6-5,NA,CASSKAYYASPELFF,TGTGCCAGCAGCAAAGCCTACTACGCCTCTCCAGAGCTGTTTTTT
TRBJ1-4,NA,TRBV7-2,NA,CASSFGGEKLFF,TGTGCCAGCAGTTTTGGAGGGGAAAAACTGTTTTTT
TRBJ1-6,TRBD1,TRBV5-1,few,CASSLNGPGGSPLHF,TGCGCCAGCAGCTTGAACGGCCCAGGGGGTTCACCCCTCCACTTT
TRBJ2-7,TRBD2,TRBV29-1,NA,CSVVRGGYEQYF,TGCAGCGTTGTACGGGGGGGTTACGAGCAGTACTTC
TRBJ2-5,NA,TRBV7-8,NA,CASSSQTDQETQYF,TGTGCCAGCAGCTCCCAGACAGACCAAGAGACCCAGTACTTC
TRBJ1-6,TRBD1,TRBV7-2,NA,CASSRDSSYNSPLHF,TGTGCCAGCAGCCGGGACAGCTCGTATAATTCACCCCTCCACTTT
TRBJ2-7,NA,TRBV7-2,NA,CASSLVGGLTGEQYF,TGTGCCAGCAGCTTAGTTGGGGGGTTGACGGGAGAGCAGTACTTC
TRBJ2-1,TRBD1,TRBV20-1,NA,CSASGQGRRNEQFF,TGCAGTGCTAGTGGACAGGGACGTCGTAATGAGCAGTTCTTC
TRBJ2-7,TRBD1,TRBV6-5,NA,CASRKTGEHYEQYF,TGTGCCAGCAGGAAAACAGGGGAGCACTACGAGCAGTACTTC
TRBJ2-1,NA,TRBV14,NA,CASSQDTLRSEQFF,TGTGCCAGCAGCCAAGATACTCTCCGGAGTGAGCAGTTCTTC
TRBJ2-7,NA,TRBV4-1,NA,CASSPRVGSYEQYF,TGCGCCAGCAGCCCGCGTGTTGGTTCCTACGAGCAGTACTTC
TRBJ2-3,NA,TRBV6-2/TRBV6-3,few,CASSSLRLGWAQYF,TGTGCCAGCAGTTCCCTCCGACTCGGGTGGGCGCAGTATTTT
TRBJ1-2,NA,TRBV12-3/TRBV12-4,once,CASSSSTIYGYTF,TGTGCCAGCAGTTCCTCCACAATCTATGGCTACACCTTC
TRBJ2-1,TRBD1,TRBV4-2,NA,CASSQEATGPYNEQFF,TGTGCCAGCAGCCAAGAAGCGACAGGGCCCTACAATGAGCAGTTCTTC
TRBJ1-3,TRBD1,TRBV7-9,few,CASSFGTDSGNTIYF,TGTGCCAGCAGCTTCGGGACAGACTCTGGAAACACCATATATTTT
TRBJ1-2,TRBD1,TRBV5-1,NA,CASSLFPTGGNGYTF,TGCGCCAGCAGCTTGTTCCCGACAGGGGGTAATGGCTACACCTTC
TRBJ1-3,NA,TRBV5-8,NA,CASSLEGTSVNTIYF,TGTGCCAGCAGCTTGGAGGGGACATCAGTAAACACCATATATTTT
TRBJ2-5,TRBD1,TRBV18,NA,CASSPLNRGWARETQYF,TGTGCCAGCTCACCACTAAACAGGGGATGGGCGCGGGAGACCCAGTACTTC
TRBJ1-1,NA,TRBV28,NA,CASPPLAGLNTEAFF,TGTGCCAGCCCCCCCCTGGCGGGGTTGAACACTGAAGCTTTCTTT
TRBJ1-2,NA,TRBV18,NA,CASSPPSRVDYTF,TGTGCCAGCTCACCACCCTCCAGGGTGGACTACACCTTC
TRBJ2-2,NA,TRBV28,NA,CASSSGTYTGELFF,TGTGCCAGCAGTTCCGGGACATACACCGGGGAGCTGTTTTTT
TRBJ1-5,TRBD1,TRBV28,NA,CASSLSLRGTRGQGANQPQHF,TGTGCCAGCAGTTTATCTTTGAGGGGGACGCGAGGACAGGGGGCTAATCAGCCCCAGCATTTT
TRBJ1-6,TRBD1,TRBV11-2,NA,CASSLRGTGDSPLHF,TGTGCCAGCAGCTTACGAGGGACAGGGGATTCACCCCTCCACTTT
TRBJ1-6,TRBD1,TRBV27,once,CASRGGTGSTPLHF,TGTGCCAGCAGGGGAGGGACAGGGAGTACACCCCTCCACTTT